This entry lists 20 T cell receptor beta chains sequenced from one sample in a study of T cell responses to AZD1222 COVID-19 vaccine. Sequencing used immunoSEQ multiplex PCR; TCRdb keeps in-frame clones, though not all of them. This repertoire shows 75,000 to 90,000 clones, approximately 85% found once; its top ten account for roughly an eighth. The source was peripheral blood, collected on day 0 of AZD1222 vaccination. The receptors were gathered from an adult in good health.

Written as DNA, the CDR3 is TGTGCCAGCAGCCGCCAGGGTCCGAACACTGAAGCTTTCTTT. Protein product: CASSRQGPNTEAFF. The V call is TRBV5-4, the J call TRBJ1-1, with D possibly TRBD1 on 5 matching bases. Trimming shortened V by 4 bases and J by 1 base, and 11 bases separated the two germline ends. The CDR3 is made up of 14 amino acids. In germline, CDR1 is SGHNT, CDR2 YYREEE (reference sequence).

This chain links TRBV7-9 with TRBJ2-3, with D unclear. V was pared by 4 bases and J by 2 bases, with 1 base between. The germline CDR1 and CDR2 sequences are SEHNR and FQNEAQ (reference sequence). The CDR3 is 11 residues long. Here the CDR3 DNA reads TGTGCCAGCAGCTCCACAGATACGCAGTATTTT. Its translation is CASSSTDTQYF.

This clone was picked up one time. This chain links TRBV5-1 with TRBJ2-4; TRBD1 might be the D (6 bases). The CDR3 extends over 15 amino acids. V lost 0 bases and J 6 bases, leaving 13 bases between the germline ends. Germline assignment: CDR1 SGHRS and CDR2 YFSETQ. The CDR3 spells CASSLDVVRGNIQYF. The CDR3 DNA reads TGCGCCAGCAGCTTGGACGTGGTCAGGGGAAACATTCAGTACTTC.

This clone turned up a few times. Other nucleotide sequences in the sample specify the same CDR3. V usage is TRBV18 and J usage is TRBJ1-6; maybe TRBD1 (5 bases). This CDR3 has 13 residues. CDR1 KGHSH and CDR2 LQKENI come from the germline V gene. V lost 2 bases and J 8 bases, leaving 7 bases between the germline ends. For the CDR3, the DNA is TGTGCCAGCTCACCAGGAGGGGATTCACCCCTCCACTTT. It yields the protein CASSPGGDSPLHF. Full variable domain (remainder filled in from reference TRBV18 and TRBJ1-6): NAGVMQNPRHLVRRRGQEARLRCSPMKGHSHVYWYRQLPEEGLKFMVYLQKENIIDESGMPKERFSAEFPKEGPSILRIQQVVRGDSAAYFCASSPGGDSPLHFGNGTRLTVT.

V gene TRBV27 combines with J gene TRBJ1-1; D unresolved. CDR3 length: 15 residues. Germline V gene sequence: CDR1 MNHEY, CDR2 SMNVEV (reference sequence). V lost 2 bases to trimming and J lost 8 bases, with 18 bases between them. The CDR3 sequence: CASSLGSSSVTEAFF. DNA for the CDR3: TGTGCCAGCAGTTTAGGCTCCTCGAGCGTTACCGAAGCTTTCTTT.

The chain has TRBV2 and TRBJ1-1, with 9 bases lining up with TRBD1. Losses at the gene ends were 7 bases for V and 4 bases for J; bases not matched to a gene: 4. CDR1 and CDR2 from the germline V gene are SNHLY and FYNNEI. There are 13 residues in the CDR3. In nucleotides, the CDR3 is TGTGCCAGCAATAGACAGGGGGGCACTGAAGCTTTCTTT. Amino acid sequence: CASNRQGGTEAFF. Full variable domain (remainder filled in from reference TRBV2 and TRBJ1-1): EPEVTQTPSHQVTQMGQEVILRCVPISNHLYFYWYRQILGQKVEFLVSFYNNEISEKSEIFDDQFSVERPDGSNFTLKIRSTKLEDSAMYFCASNRQGGTEAFFGQGTRLTVV.

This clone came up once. CDR3 coding DNA: TGCGCCAGCTCGGAACTCACCCAGGGGTATGGCTACACCTTC. Encoded protein: CASSELTQGYGYTF. The chain employs TRBV4-3 and TRBJ1-2; D is perhaps TRBD1 (6 bases). The CDR3 covers 14 residues. The ends were cut back, 8 bases at V and 5 bases at J, with 18 bases in the middle. Germline-derived CDR1 and CDR2 are LGHNA and YSLEER.

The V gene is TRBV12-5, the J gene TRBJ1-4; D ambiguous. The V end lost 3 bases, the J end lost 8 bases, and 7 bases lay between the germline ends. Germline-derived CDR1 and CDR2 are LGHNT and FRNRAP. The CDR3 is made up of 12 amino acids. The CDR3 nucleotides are TGTGCTAGTGGTTTTCTAGGGGAAAAACTGTTTTTT. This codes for CASGFLGEKLFF.

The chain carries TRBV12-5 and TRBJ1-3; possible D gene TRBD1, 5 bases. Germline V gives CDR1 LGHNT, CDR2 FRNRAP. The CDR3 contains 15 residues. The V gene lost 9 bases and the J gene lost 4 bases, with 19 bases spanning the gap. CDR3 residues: CASAPPGGRGNTIYF. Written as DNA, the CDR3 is TGTGCTAGCGCCCCCCCCGGGGGACGAGGAAACACCATATATTTT.

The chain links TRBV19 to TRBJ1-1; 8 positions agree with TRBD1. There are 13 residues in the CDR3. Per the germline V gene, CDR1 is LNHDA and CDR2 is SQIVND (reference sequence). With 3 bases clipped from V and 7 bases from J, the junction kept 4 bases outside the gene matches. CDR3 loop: CASSIGQGGEAFF. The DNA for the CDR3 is TGTGCCAGTAGTATTGGACAGGGTGGTGAAGCTTTCTTT.

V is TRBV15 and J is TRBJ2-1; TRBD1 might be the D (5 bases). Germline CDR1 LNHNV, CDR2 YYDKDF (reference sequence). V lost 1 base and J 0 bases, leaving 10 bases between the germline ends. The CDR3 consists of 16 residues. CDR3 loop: CATSRGGLSSYNEQFF. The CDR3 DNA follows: TGTGCCACCAGCAGAGGGGGCCTTAGCTCCTACAATGAGCAGTTCTTC.

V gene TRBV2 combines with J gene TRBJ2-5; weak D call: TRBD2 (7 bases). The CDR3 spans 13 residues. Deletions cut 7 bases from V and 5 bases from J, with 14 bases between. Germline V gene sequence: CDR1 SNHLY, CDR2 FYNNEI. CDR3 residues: CASKYREGETQYF. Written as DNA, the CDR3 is TGTGCCAGCAAGTACAGGGAGGGCGAGACCCAGTACTTC.

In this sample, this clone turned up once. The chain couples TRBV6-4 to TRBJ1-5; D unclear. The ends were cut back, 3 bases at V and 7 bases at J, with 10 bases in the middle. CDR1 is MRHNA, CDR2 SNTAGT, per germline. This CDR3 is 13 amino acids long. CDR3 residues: CASSEGLGQPQHF. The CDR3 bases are TGTGCCAGCAGTGAAGGCCTTGGCCAGCCCCAGCATTTT.

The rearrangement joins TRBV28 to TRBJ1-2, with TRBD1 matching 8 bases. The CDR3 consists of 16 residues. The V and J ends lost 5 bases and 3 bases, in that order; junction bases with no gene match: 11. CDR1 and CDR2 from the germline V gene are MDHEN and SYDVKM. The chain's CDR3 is CASSRPPQGADYGYTF. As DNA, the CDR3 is TGTGCCAGCAGTCGCCCCCCCCAGGGGGCGGACTATGGCTACACCTTC.

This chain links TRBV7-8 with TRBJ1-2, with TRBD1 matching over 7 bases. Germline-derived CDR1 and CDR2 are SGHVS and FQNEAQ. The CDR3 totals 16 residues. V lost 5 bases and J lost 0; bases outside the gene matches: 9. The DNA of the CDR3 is TGTGCCAGCAGCGAGACAGGGACAGACCCTAACTATGGCTACACCTTC. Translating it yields CASSETGTDPNYGYTF. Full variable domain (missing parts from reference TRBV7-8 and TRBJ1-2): GAGVSQSPRYKVAKRGQDVALRCDPISGHVSLFWYQQALGQGPEFLTYFQNEAQLDKSGLPSDRFFAERPEGSVSTLKIQRTQQEDSAVYLCASSETGTDPNYGYTFGSGTRLTVV.

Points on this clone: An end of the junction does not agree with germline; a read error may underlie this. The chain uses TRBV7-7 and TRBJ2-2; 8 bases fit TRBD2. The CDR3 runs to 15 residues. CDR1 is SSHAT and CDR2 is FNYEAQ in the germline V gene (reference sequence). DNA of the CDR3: TGTGCTAGCAGCCGGGGGGGGACCCCTCCCGGGGAGCTGTTTTTT. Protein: CASSRGGTPPGELFF.

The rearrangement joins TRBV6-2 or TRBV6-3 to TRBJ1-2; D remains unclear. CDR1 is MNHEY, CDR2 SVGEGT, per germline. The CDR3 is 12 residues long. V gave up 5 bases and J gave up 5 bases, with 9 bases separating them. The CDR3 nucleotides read TGTGCCAGCAGTAACCCCGGTTATGGCTACACCTTC. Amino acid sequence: CASSNPGYGYTF.

The CDR3 loop reads CASSQSENTEAFF. In nucleotides, the CDR3 is TGTGCCAGCAGCCAATCGGAGAACACTGAAGCTTTCTTT. The V gene is TRBV14, the J gene TRBJ1-1; D gene uncertain. Trimming pared 2 bases from V and 1 base from J, leaving 5 bases between. Germline CDR1 and CDR2: SGHDN and FVKESK. This CDR3 is built from 13 residues.

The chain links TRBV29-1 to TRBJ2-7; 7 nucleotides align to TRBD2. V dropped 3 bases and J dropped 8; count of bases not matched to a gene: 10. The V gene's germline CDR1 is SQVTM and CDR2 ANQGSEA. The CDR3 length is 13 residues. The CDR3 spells CSVEAGGRGKQYF. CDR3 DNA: TGCAGCGTTGAGGCCGGGGGGAGGGGAAAGCAGTACTTC.

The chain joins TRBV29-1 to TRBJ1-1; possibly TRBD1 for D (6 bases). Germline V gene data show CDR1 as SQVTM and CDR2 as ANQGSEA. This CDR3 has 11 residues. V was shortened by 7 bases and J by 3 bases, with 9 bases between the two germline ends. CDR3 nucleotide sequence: TGCAGCGGGGGGGGCTACACTGAAGCTTTCTTT. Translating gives CSGGGYTEAFF.